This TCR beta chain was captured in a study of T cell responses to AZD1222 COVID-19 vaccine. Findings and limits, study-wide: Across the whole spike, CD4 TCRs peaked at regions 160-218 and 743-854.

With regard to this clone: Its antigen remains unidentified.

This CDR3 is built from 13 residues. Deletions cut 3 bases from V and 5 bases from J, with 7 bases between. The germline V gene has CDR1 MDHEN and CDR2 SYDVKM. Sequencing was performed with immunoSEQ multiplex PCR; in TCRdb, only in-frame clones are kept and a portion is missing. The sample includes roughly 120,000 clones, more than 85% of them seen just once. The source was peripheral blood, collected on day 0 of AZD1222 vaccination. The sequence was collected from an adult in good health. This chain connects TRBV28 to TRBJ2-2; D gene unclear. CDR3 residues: CASSFWVTGELFF. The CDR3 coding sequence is TGTGCCAGCAGTTTCTGGGTAACCGGGGAGCTGTTTTTT.